Below are 11 T cell receptor beta chains sequenced from a single sample in a study of T cells in Graves' hyperthyroidism and ophthalmopathy. RNA transcripts were the template for amplifying TCR beta CDR3 regions. Primed by the HTBI set, a first-round RT-PCR was run on the TCR CDR3. TCRdb recomputed calls from the multiplex PCR reads with MiXCR, one row per CDR3 protein. This table holds hundreds of thousands of distinct CDR3 sequences, about a third found once. Specimen: blood. The receptors originated from a woman in her thirties or forties with Graves' hyperthyroidism.

The rearrangement uses TRBV7-2 and TRBJ2-7; tentatively, D is TRBD1 or TRBD2 (7 bases each). The CDR3 is 16 amino acids. CDR1 SGHTA and CDR2 FQGNSA come from the germline V gene. V was pared by 5 bases and J by 7 bases, with 24 bases between. The CDR3 spells CASSPIQGGLAGEQYF. In DNA form, the CDR3 reads TGTGCCAGCAGCCCCATTCAGGGGGGGCTGGCAGGGGAGCAGTACTTC.

There are many counts of this clonotype. The chain recombines TRBV11-3 with TRBJ1-5; possibly TRBD1 for D (6 bases). V shed 0 bases and J shed 2 bases, with 14 bases lying between them. CDR1 is SGHNT and CDR2 is YENEEA in the germline V gene. This CDR3 has 17 amino acids. CDR3 region: CASSLESDSRGNQPQHF. The CDR3 DNA is TGTGCCAGCAGCTTAGAGTCGGACAGCAGAGGCAATCAGCCCCAGCATTTT.

This clonotype was counted only a few times. The chain links TRBV5-6 to TRBJ1-2; tentative D call: TRBD1 (6 bases). V lost 4 bases and J lost 6, with 16 bases in between. The germline V gene encodes CDR1 SGHDT and CDR2 YYEEEE. CDR3 length: 14 residues. DNA for the CDR3: TGTGCCAGCAGCGTCGGACGGACAGTCCATGGCTACACCTTC. Protein product: CASSVGRTVHGYTF.

A few counts support this clonotype. The genes are TRBV6-5 and TRBJ1-6; tentatively, D is TRBD1 (5 bases). V was trimmed by 5 bases and J by 10 bases, leaving 12 bases between them. There are 13 residues in the CDR3. In germline, CDR1 is MNHEY, CDR2 SVGAGI. The chain's CDR3 is CASSETGESPLHF. Written as DNA, the CDR3 is TGTGCCAGCAGTGAAACGGGGGAATCACCCCTCCACTTT.

This clonotype has more than one count but fewer than ten. CDR3 residues: CASSYSRTDGVYGYTF. For the CDR3, the DNA is TGTGCCAGCAGTTACTCGAGAACAGACGGGGTCTATGGCTACACCTTC. The chain joins TRBV6-5 to TRBJ1-2; D gene uncertain. The CDR3 contains 16 residues. CDR1 MNHEY and CDR2 SVGAGI come from the germline V gene. Trimming cost V 0 bases and J 4 bases, with 15 bases left between them.

This clonotype came up many times. The chain combines TRBV7-2 with TRBJ2-7, with 9 bases that match TRBD2. The CDR3 has 14 amino acids. Germline V gene lookup returns CDR1 SGHTA and CDR2 FQGNSA. Losses at the gene ends were 4 bases for V and 5 bases for J; bases not matched to a gene: 6. CDR3 loop: CASSSGTSSDEQYF. DNA for the CDR3: TGTGCCAGCAGCTCCGGGACTAGCTCTGACGAGCAGTACTTC.

The chain recombines TRBV14 with TRBJ2-7; tentative D call: TRBD1 (6 bases). V was pared by 1 base and J by 2 bases, with 15 bases between. This CDR3 has 16 amino acids. The V gene's germline CDR1 is SGHDN and CDR2 FVKESK. CDR3 nucleotide sequence: TGTGCCAGCAGCCAAGGATGGGACACCTCTACCTACGAGCAGTACTTC. Amino acids: CASSQGWDTSTYEQYF.

The rearrangement joins TRBV5-6 to TRBJ2-7; either TRBD1 or TRBD2 may supply D (6 bases each). The germline gives CDR1 SGHDT, CDR2 YYEEEE. CDR3 length: 16 amino acids. Trimming left V 5 bases short and J 1 base short, with 19 bases between. CDR3 region: CASSSLGGTGSYEQYF. The CDR3 DNA reads as TGTGCCAGCAGTTCCCTAGGGGGGACTGGGTCCTACGAGCAGTACTTC.

V gene TRBV12-3 or TRBV12-4 combines with J gene TRBJ1-1; 7 bases match TRBD1. The CDR3 has 14 residues. Unmatched junction bases numbered 8, after V lost 3 bases and J lost 7 bases. CDR3 in DNA: TGTGCCAGCAGTTTTGCGGGACAGCCATTTGAAGCTTTCTTT. It codes for CASSFAGQPFEAFF.

This clonotype came up many times. The chain combines TRBV7-3 with TRBJ1-2; possibly TRBD1 for D (5 bases). The CDR3 is 13 residues long. Germline V gene sequence: CDR1 SGHTA, CDR2 FQGTGA. V was shortened by 5 bases and J by 4 bases, with 11 bases between the two germline ends. The CDR3 spells CASSPGHPYGYTF. The CDR3 DNA reads TGTGCCAGCAGCCCAGGACACCCCTATGGCTACACCTTC.

This clonotype was seen many times. V usage is TRBV18 and J usage is TRBJ1-6; D uncertain. The V end was cut by 9 bases, the J end by 8 bases, with 14 bases between. The CDR3 extends over 13 amino acids. CDR1 KGHSH and CDR2 LQKENI come from the germline V gene. The CDR3: CASSPGGYSPLHF. CDR3 in DNA: TGTGCCAGTAGTCCGGGCGGGTATTCACCCCTCCACTTT.